The clone carrying this TCR beta chain was seen once. CDR3 size: 15 residues. Germline assignment: CDR1 MNHEY and CDR2 SMNVEV (reference sequence). V shed 7 bases and J shed 3 bases, with 16 bases lying between them. The repertoire was sequenced with immunoSEQ multiplex PCR; TCRdb's copy has only in-frame clones and lacks some. This table has hundreds of thousands of clones, 86% appearing once. The data belong to a study of blood T cell repertoires in COVID-19. About the study: COVID-19 samples collected from the United States, Italy and Spain covered acute and convalescent phases. T cells, B-cell-depleted T cells, or PBMCs provided the cDNA or gDNA that served as material.

The chain combines TRBV27 with TRBJ1-5; D might be TRBD1 (6 bases). The specimen sequenced was peripheral blood. This TCR derives from a woman aged 25-40 years with active or convalescent COVID-19. The CDR3 reads CASTRGGGNNQPQHF. In DNA, the CDR3 is TGTGCCAGCACGAGGGGAGGGGGGAACAATCAGCCCCAGCATTTT.